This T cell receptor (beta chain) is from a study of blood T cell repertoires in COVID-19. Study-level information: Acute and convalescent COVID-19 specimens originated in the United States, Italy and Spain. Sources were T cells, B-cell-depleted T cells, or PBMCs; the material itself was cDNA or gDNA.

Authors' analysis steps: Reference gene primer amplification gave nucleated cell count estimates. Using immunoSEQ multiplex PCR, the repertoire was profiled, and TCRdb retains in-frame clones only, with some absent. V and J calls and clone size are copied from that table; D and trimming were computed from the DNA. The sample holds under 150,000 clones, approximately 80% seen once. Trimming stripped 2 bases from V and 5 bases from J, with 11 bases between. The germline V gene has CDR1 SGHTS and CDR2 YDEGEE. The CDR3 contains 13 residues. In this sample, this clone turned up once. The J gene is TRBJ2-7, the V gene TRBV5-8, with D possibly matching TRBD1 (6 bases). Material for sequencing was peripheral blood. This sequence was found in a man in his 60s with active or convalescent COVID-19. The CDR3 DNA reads TGTGCCAGCAGCTTTACAGGGTCCGACGAGCAGTACTTC. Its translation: CASSFTGSDEQYF.